The rows below give T cell receptor beta chains drawn from one sample of a study of CD8 T cells in ankylosing spondylitis. Via MiXCR, TCRdb re-called the 5' RACE reads, giving one row per CDR3 protein. The profile shows around 250,000 distinct CDR3 sequences, roughly a tenth of them singletons. Sequencing was carried out using blood, either unsorted or a sorted T cell fraction (not recorded which). The receptors derive from a male donor with ankylosing spondylitis or in good health (not recorded which). The CDR3 runs from the conserved cysteine through the conserved F or W. The D gene is left open where the match is weak. Clone size is not always given. Where it is, it says once, few, many or a class for expanded clones.

v_gene: TRBV29-1
j_gene: TRBJ2-7
d_gene: .
abundance: .
len: 13
CDR3nt: TGCAGCGTTGCCCGGGACACTTCCTACGAGCAGTACTTC
CDR3aa: CSVARDTSYEQYF

v_gene: TRBV20-1
j_gene: TRBJ2-1
d_gene: .
abundance: many
len: 13
CDR3nt: TGCAGTGCTAGTACCGCTTACTACAATGAGCAGTTCTTC
CDR3aa: CSASTAYYNEQFF

v_gene: TRBV7-9
j_gene: TRBJ2-3
d_gene: .
abundance: few
len: 14
CDR3nt: TGTGCCAGCAGCTCCACAGGGAGTCCAGATACGCAGTATTTT
CDR3aa: CASSSTGSPDTQYF

v_gene: TRBV20-1
j_gene: TRBJ1-4
d_gene: .
abundance: many
len: 12
CDR3nt: TGCAGTGCTAGAGGTGACTTGGGAAAACTGTTTTTT
CDR3aa: CSARGDLGKLFF

v_gene: TRBV12-3/TRBV12-4
j_gene: TRBJ1-4
d_gene: .
abundance: many
len: 16
CDR3nt: TGTGCCAGCAGTTTGGGGGACCCCTTTCGGAATGAAAAACTGTTTTTT
CDR3aa: CASSLGDPFRNEKLFF

v_gene: TRBV7-9
j_gene: TRBJ2-2
d_gene: .
abundance: .
len: 12
CDR3nt: TGTGCCAGCAGCTTAGCGCACGGGGAGCTGTTTTTT
CDR3aa: CASSLAHGELFF

v_gene: TRBV12-3/TRBV12-4
j_gene: TRBJ2-2
d_gene: .
abundance: many
len: 13
CDR3nt: TGTGCCAGCAGTTTTACCCGGGCCGGGGAGCTGTTTTTT
CDR3aa: CASSFTRAGELFF

v_gene: TRBV19
j_gene: TRBJ2-2
d_gene: .
abundance: .
len: 14
CDR3nt: TGTGCCAGTAGTATCCAGCCGGGGACCGGGGAGCTGTTTTTT
CDR3aa: CASSIQPGTGELFF

v_gene: TRBV21-1
j_gene: TRBJ2-2
d_gene: .
abundance: .
len: 13
CDR3nt: TGTGCCCGACTTAGGTCTGGCACCGGGGAGCTGTTTTTT
CDR3aa: CARLRSGTGELFF

v_gene: TRBV7-6
j_gene: TRBJ2-1
d_gene: .
abundance: many
len: 11
CDR3nt: TGTGCCAGCAGCTTAGAAAATGAGCAGTTCTTC
CDR3aa: CASSLENEQFF

v_gene: TRBV12-3/TRBV12-4
j_gene: TRBJ1-2
d_gene: .
abundance: many
len: 16
CDR3nt: TGTGCCAGCAGTTTAATGACAGCCCGGAGATTGAATGGCTACACCTTC
CDR3aa: CASSLMTARRLNGYTF

v_gene: TRBV5-1
j_gene: TRBJ1-1
d_gene: .
abundance: many
len: 13
CDR3nt: TGCGCCAGCAGCTTGTGGGTCGAGGGTGAAGCTTTCTTT
CDR3aa: CASSLWVEGEAFF

v_gene: TRBV18
j_gene: TRBJ2-2
d_gene: TRBD1
abundance: few
len: 15
CDR3nt: TGTGCCAGCTCAGCACAGGGGGCGTCTTCCGGGGAGCTGTTTTTT
CDR3aa: CASSAQGASSGELFF

v_gene: TRBV5-1
j_gene: TRBJ2-1
d_gene: .
abundance: many
len: 13
CDR3nt: TGCGCCAGCAGCTTGGCCTCCGACAATGAGCAGTTCTTC
CDR3aa: CASSLASDNEQFF

v_gene: TRBV5-1
j_gene: TRBJ2-7
d_gene: .
abundance: many
len: 13
CDR3nt: TGCGCCAGCAGCCACGAAGCGAGCTACGAGCAGTACTTC
CDR3aa: CASSHEASYEQYF

v_gene: TRBV19
j_gene: TRBJ2-1
d_gene: .
abundance: few
len: 15
CDR3nt: TGTGCCAGTAGTGGAGAGCGGAGCTCCTACAATGAGCAGTTCTTC
CDR3aa: CASSGERSSYNEQFF

v_gene: TRBV12-3/TRBV12-4
j_gene: TRBJ2-1
d_gene: TRBD2
abundance: many
len: 15
CDR3nt: TGTGCCAGCAGGCTCCCGGGACTAGGGTTCAATGAGCAGTTCTTC
CDR3aa: CASRLPGLGFNEQFF

v_gene: TRBV6-4
j_gene: TRBJ2-7
d_gene: TRBD2
abundance: .
len: 13
CDR3nt: TGTGCCCCCCGAGGGACTAGGAGCTACGAGCAGTACTTC
CDR3aa: CAPRGTRSYEQYF

v_gene: TRBV27
j_gene: TRBJ1-2
d_gene: .
abundance: .
len: 13
CDR3nt: TGTGCCAGCAGTTTATCGCAGGGGCATGGCTACACCTTC
CDR3aa: CASSLSQGHGYTF

v_gene: TRBV5-4
j_gene: TRBJ2-5
d_gene: .
abundance: many
len: 15
CDR3nt: TGTGCCAGCAGCTACGATGGGACGGAAGAAGAGACCCAGTACTTC
CDR3aa: CASSYDGTEEETQYF